Given below is one T cell receptor (beta chain) in context. Its antigen is currently not known. No base quality information exists; no much larger clone differs at one position. CDR1 SGHRS and CDR2 YFSETQ were looked up in the germline V gene. V lost 3 bases and J lost 3 bases, and the count of bases not matched to a germline gene is 9. The CDR3 runs 15 residues from the cysteine to the phenylalanine. The only DNA kept is the CDR3, 45 bases in frame from the first base. These data are taken from a study of blood T cell repertoires in COVID-19 (TCRdb year 2020). In the study overall: Collaborator samples came from the United States, Italy and Spain and covered acute and convalescent phases of COVID-19. The prospective study material was composed of cDNA or gDNA derived from T cells, B-cell-depleted T cells, or PBMCs. The dataset comprised deeply sampled blood TCRbeta repertoires from subjects exposed to, actively infected with, or recovered from COVID-19. A freely available public database, intended as a resource for researchers studying the immune response to SARS-CoV-2, is where the repertoires were released. The samples were drawn from the first 160 participants of the ongoing ImmuneRACE study and from over a thousand subjects provided by 6 global collaborators. Sample metadata almost always included a de-identified subject ID, COVID-19 status, age in years and sex. Where available, HLA class I and class II types were taken from metadata supplied by the sample provider and were not determined by assay-based typing. The study at large found these results: How much clinical and demographic metadata was included differed by source and by participant, and the metadata was provided uncurated.

TCRbeta CDR3 regions were amplified from genomic DNA by means of the immunoSEQ Assay, a bias-controlled multiplex PCR. In the authors' own workflow: Within the assay, amplification of reference gene primers was used to estimate how many nucleated cells each sample contained. To quantify the absolute abundance of each unique TCRbeta CDR3 rearrangement, sequence reads were collapsed and filtered. For each sample, productive Simpson clonality was calculated as the square root of Simpson's diversity index across productive rearrangements. TCRdb limited this immuneACCESS table to in-frame rearrangements with V and J called. A share of clones is missing; checked studies link under half to unresolved V genes, and the rest is unexplained. V and J calls and clone size are copied from that table; D and trimming were computed from the DNA. The sample profile shows 88,000 or so clones; 85% of them were found once. About 3.8% of the sample goes to the ten largest clones.

The collaborating institutions used their own protocols to collect whole blood in K2EDTA tubes. For TCRbeta analysis, collaborators shipped samples in one of three forms: frozen whole blood, isolated PBMCs, or DNA extracted from either of those sample types. The sequence was obtained from a man between 60 and 70 years old with acute or convalescent COVID-19. The chain is assembled from TRBV5-1 and TRBJ2-7; TRBD1 agrees with 7 junctional bases. Sequencing was carried out using peripheral blood. CDR3 loop: CASSWSGQPLYEQYF. The bases are TGCGCCAGCAGCTGGTCGGGACAGCCGCTCTACGAGCAGTACTTC.